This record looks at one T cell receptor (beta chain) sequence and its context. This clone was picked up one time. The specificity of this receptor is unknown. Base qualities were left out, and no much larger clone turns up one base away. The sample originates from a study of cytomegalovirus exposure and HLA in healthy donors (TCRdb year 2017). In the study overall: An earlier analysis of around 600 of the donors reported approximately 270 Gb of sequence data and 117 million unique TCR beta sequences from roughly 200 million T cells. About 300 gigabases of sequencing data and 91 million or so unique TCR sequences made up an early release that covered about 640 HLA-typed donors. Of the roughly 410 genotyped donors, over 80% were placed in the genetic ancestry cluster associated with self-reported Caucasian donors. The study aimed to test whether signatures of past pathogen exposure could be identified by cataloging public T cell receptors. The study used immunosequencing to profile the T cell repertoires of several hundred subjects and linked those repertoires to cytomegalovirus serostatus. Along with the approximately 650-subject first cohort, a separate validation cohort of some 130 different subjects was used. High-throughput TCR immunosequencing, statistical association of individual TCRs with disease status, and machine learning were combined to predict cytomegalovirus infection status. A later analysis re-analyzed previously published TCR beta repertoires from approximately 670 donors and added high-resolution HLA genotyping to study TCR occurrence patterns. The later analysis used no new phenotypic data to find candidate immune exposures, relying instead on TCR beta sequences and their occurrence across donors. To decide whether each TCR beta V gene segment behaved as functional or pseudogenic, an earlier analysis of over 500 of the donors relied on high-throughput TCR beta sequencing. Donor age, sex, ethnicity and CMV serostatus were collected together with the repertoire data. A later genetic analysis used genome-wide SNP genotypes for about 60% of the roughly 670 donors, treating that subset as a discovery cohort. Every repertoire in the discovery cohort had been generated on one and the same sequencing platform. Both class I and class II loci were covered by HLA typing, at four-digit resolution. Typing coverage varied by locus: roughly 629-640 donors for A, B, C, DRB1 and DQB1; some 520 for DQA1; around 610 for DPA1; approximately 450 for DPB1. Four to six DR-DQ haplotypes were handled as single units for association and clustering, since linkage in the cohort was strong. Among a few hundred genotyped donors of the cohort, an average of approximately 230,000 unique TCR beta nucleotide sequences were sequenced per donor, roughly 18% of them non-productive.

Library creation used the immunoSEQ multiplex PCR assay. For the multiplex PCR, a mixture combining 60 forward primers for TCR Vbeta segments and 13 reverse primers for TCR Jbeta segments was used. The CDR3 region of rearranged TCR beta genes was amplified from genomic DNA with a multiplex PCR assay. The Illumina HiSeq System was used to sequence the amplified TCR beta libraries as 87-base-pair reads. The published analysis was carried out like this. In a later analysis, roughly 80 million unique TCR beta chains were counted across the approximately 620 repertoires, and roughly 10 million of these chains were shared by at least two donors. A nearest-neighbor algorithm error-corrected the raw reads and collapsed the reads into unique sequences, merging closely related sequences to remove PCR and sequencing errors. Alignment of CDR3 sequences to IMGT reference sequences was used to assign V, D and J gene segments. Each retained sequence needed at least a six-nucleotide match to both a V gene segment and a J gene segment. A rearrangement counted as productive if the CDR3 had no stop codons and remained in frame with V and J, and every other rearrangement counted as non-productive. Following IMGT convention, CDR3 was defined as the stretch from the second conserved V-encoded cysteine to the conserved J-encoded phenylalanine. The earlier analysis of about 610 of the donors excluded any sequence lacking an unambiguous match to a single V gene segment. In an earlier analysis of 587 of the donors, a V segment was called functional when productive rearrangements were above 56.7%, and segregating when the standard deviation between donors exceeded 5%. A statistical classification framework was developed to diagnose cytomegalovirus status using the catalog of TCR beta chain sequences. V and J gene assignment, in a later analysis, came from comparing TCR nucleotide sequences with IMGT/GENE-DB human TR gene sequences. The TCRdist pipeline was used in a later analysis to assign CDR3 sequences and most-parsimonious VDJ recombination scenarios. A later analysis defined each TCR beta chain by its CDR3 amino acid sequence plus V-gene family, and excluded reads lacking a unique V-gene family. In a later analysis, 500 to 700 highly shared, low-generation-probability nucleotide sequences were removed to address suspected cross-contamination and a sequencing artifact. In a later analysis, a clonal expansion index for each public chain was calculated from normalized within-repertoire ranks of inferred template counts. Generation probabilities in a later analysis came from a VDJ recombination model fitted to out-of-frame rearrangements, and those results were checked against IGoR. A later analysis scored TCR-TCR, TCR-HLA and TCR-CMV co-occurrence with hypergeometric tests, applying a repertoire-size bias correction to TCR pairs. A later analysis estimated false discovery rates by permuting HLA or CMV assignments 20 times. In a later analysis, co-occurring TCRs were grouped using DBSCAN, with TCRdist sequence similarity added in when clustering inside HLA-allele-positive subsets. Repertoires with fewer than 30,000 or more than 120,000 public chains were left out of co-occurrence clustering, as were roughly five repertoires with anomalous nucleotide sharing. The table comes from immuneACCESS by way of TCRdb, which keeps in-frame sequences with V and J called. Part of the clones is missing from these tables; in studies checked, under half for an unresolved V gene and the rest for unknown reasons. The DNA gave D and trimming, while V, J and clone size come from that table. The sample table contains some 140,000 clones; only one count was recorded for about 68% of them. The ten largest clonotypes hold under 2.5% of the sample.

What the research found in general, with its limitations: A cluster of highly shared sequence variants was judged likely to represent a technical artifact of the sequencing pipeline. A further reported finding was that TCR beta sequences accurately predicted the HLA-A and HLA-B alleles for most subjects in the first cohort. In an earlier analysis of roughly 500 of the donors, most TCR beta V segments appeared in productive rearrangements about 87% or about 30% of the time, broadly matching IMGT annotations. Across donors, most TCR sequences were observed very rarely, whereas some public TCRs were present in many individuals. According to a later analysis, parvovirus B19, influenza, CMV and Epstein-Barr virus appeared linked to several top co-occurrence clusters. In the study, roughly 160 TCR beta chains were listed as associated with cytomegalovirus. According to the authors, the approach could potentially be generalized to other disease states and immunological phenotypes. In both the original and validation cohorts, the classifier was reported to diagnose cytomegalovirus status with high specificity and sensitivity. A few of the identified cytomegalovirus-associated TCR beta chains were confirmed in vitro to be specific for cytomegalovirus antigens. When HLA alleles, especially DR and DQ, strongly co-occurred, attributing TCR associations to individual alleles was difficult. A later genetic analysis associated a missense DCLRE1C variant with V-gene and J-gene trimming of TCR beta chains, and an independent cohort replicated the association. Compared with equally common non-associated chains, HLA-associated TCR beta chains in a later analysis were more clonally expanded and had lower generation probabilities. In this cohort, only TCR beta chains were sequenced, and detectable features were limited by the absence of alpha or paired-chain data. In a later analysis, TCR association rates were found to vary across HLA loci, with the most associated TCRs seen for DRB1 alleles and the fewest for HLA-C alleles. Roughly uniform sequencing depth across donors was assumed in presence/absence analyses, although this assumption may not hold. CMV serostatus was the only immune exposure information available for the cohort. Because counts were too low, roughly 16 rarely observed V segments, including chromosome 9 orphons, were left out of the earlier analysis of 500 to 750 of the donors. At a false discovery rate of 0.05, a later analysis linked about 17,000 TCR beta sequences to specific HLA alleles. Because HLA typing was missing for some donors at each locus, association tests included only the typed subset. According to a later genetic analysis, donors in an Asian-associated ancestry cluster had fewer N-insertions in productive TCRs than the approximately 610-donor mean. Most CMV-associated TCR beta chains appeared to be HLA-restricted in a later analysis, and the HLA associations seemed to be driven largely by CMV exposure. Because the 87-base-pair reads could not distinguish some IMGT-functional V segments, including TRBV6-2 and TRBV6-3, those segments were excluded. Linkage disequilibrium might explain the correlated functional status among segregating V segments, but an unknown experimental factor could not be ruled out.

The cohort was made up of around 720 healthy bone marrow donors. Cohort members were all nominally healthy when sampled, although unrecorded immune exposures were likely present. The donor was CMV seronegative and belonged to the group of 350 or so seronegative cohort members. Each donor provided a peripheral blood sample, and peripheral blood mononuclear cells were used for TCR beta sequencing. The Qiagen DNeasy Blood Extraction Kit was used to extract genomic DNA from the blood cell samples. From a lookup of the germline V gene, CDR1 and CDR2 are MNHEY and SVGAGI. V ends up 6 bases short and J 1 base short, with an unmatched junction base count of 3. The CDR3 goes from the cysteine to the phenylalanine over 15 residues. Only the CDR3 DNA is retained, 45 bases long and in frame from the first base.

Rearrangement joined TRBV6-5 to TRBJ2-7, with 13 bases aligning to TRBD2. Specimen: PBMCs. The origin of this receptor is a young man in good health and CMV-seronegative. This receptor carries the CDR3 CASSRTSGGSYEQYF. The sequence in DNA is TGTGCCAGCAGCCGGACTAGCGGGGGATCCTACGAGCAGTACTTC.